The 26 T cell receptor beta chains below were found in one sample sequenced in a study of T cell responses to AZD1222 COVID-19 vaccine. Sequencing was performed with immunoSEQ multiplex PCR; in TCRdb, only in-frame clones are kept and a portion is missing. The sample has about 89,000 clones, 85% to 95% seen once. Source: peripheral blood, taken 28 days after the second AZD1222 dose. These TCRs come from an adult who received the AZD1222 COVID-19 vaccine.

CDR3 amino acids: CASSPKMDRPYEQYF. The CDR3, as DNA: TGTGCCAGCAGCCCCAAAATGGATAGACCCTACGAGCAGTACTTC. V and J are TRBV14 and TRBJ2-7; D is uncertain. The CDR3 loop spans 15 amino acids. Germline loops: CDR1 SGHDN, CDR2 FVKESK. Trimming removed 4 bases from V and 2 bases from J, with 15 bases in between.

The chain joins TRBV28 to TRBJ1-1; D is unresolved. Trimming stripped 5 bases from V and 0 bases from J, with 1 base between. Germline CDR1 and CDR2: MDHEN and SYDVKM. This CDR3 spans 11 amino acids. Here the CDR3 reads CASSMNTEAFF. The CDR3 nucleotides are TGTGCCAGCAGTATGAACACTGAAGCTTTCTTT.

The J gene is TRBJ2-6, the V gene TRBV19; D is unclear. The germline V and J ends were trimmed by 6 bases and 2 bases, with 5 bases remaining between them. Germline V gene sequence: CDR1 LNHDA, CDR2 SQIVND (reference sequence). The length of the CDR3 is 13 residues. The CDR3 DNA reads TGTGCCAGTAGCGTCGCTGGGGCCAACGTCCTGACTTTC. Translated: CASSVAGANVLTF.

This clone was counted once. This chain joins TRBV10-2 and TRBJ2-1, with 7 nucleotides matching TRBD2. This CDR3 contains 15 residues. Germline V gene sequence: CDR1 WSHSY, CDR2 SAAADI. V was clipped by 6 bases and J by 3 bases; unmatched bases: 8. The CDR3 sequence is CASSLLASDYNEQFF. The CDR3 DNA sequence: TGCGCCAGCAGCCTACTAGCGTCTGACTACAATGAGCAGTTCTTC.

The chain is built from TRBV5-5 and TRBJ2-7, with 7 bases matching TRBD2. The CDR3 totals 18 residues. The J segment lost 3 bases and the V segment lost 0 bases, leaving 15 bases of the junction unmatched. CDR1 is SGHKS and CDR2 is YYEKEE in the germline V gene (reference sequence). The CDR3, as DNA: TGTGCCAGCAGCTTGGGTCAGGGAGGGCCAAGGATCAACTACGAGCAGTACTTC. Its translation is CASSLGQGGPRINYEQYF.

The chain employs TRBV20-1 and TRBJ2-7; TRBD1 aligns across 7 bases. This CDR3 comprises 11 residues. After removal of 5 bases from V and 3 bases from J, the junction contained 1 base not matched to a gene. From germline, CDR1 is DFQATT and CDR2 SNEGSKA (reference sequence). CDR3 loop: CSAGQDYEQYF. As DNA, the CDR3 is TGCAGTGCTGGACAGGACTACGAGCAGTACTTC.

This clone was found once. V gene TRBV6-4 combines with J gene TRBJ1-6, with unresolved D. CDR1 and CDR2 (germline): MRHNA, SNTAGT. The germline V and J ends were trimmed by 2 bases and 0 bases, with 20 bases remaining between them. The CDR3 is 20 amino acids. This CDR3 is CASSDQNLDSTCSYNSPLHF. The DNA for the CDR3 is TGTGCCAGCAGTGACCAAAATTTAGACTCAACCTGCTCCTATAATTCACCCCTCCACTTT.

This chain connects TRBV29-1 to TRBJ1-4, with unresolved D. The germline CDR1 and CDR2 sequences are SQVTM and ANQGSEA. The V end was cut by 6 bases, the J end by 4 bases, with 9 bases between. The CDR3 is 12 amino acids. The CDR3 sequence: CSVLVVNEKLFF. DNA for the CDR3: TGCAGCGTCCTCGTGGTTAATGAAAAACTGTTTTTT.

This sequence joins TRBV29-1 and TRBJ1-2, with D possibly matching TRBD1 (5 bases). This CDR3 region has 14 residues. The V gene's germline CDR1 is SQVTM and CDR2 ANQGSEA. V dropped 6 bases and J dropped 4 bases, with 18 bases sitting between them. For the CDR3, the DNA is TGCAGCGTGGGGACGCGAGTCTGGGGCTATGGCTACACCTTC. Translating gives CSVGTRVWGYGYTF.

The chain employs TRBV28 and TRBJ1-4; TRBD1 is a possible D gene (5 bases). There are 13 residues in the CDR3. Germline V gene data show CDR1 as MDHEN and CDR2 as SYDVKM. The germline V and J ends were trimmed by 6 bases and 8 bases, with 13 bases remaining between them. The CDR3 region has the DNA TGTGCCAGCAGGGCACAGGTGTTGGAAAAACTGTTTTTT. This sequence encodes CASRAQVLEKLFF.

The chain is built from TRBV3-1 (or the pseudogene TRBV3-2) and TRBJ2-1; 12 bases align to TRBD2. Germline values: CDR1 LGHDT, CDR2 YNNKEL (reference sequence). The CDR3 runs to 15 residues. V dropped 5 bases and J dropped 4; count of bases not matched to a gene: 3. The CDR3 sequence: CASSDGTSGYNEQFF. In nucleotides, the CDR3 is TGTGCCAGCAGCGACGGGACTAGCGGGTACAATGAGCAGTTCTTC.

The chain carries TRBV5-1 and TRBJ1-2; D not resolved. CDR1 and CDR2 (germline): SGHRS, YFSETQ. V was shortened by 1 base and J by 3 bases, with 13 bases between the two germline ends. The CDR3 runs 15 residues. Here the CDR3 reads CASSLLVSADYGYTF. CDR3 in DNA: TGCGCCAGCAGCTTGCTTGTCAGTGCGGACTATGGCTACACCTTC.

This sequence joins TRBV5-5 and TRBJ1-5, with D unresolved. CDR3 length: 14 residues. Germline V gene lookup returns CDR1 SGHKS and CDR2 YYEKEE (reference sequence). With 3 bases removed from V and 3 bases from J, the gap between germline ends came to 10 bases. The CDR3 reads CASSSRRINQPQHF. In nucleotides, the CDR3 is TGTGCCAGCAGCTCCCGGAGGATCAATCAGCCCCAGCATTTT.

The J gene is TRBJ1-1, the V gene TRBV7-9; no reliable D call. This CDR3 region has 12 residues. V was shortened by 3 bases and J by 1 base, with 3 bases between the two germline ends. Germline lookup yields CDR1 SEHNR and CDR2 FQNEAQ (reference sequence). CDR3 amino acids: CASSLKNTEAFF. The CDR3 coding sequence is TGTGCCAGCAGCTTGAAGAACACTGAAGCTTTCTTT.

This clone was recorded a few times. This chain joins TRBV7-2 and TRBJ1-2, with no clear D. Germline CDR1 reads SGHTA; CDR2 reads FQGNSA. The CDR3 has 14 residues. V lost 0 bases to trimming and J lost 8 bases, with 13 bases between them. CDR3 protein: CASSLASGRGGYTF. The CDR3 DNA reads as TGTGCCAGCAGCTTAGCGTCGGGCCGCGGGGGCTACACCTTC.

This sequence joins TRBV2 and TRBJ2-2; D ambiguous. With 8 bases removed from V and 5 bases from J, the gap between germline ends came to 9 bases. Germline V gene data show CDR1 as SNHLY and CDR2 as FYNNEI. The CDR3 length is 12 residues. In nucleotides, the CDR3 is TGTGCCAGCCTGGGTCGAACCGGGGAGCTGTTTTTT. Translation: CASLGRTGELFF.

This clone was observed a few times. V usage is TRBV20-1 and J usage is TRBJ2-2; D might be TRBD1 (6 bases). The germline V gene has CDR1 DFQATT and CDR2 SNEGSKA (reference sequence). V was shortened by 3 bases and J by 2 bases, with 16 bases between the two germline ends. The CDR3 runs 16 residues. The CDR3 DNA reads TGCAGTGCTAGTGTACTTAGGGGGTTTAACACCGGGGAGCTGTTTTTT. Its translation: CSASVLRGFNTGELFF.

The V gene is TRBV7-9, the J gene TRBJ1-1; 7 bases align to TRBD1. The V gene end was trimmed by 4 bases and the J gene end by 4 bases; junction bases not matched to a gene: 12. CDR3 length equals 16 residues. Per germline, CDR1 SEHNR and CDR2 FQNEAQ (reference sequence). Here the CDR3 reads CASSSNLQGSGTEAFF. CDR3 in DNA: TGTGCCAGCAGCTCCAACTTACAGGGGTCGGGCACTGAAGCTTTCTTT.

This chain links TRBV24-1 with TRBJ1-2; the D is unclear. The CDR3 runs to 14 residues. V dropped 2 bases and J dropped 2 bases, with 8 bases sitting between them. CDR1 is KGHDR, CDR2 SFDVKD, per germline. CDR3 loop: CATSDSQVNYGYTF. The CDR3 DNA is TGTGCCACCAGTGATTCCCAGGTCAACTATGGCTACACCTTC.

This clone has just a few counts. The CDR3 sequence: CASSTQGQAYSNQPQHF. The CDR3 bases are TGTGCCAGCAGCACCCAGGGACAGGCGTATAGCAATCAGCCCCAGCATTTT. The rearrangement links TRBV21-1 to TRBJ1-5; the DNA was not used to check the table's D call, TRBD1. TRBV21-1 constitutes a pseudogene. The CDR3 spans 17 residues.

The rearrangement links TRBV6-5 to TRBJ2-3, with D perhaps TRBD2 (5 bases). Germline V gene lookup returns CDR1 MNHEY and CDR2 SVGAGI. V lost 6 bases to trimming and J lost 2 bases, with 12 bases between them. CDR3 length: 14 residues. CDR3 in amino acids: CASRPTRNTDTQYF. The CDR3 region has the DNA TGTGCCAGCAGGCCCACTAGGAACACAGATACGCAGTATTTT.

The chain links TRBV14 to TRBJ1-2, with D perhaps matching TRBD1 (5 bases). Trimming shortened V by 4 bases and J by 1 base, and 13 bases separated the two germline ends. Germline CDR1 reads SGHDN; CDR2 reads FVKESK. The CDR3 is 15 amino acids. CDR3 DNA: TGTGCCAGCAGCCCCTGGGGGTTACATAACTATGGCTACACCTTC. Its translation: CASSPWGLHNYGYTF.

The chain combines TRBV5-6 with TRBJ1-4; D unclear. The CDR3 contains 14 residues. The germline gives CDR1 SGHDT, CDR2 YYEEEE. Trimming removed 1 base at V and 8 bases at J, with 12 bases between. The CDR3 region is CASSLWGIGEKLFF. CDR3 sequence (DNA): TGTGCCAGCAGCTTGTGGGGAATAGGCGAAAAACTGTTTTTT.

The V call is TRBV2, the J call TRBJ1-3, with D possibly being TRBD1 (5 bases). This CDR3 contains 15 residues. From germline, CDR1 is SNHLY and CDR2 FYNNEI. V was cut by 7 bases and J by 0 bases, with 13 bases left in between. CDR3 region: CASTEGGVSGNTIYF. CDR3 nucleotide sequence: TGTGCCAGCACCGAAGGAGGGGTCTCTGGAAACACCATATATTTT.

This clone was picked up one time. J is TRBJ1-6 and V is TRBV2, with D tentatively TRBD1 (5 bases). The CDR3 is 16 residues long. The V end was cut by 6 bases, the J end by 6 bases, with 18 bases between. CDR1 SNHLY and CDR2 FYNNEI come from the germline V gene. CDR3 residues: CASSPVDQGGNSPLHF. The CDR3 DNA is TGTGCCAGCAGCCCCGTTGACCAGGGCGGTAATTCACCCCTCCACTTT.

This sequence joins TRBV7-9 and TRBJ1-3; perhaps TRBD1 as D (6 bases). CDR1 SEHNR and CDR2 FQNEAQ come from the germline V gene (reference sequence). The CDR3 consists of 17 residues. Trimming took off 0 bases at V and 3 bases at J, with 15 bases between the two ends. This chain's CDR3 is CASSLASTGISGNTIYF. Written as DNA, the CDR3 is TGTGCCAGCAGCTTAGCGTCGACAGGAATTAGTGGAAACACCATATATTTT.